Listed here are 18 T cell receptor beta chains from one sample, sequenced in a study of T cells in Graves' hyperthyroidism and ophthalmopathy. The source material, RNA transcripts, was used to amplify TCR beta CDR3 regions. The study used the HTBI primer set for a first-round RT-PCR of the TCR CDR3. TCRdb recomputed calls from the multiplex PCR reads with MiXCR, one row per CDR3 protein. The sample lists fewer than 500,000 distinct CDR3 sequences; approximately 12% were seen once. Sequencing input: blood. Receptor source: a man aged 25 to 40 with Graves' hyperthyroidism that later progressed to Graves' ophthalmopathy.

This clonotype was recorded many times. The DNA of the CDR3 is TGCAGTGCGGAGAGGGGTTATGAGCAGTACTTC. Encoded protein: CSAERGYEQYF. The chain has TRBV20-1 and TRBJ2-7, with D possibly called TRBD1 or TRBD2 (5 bases each). The V gene lost 6 bases and the J gene lost 7 bases, with 13 bases spanning the gap. Germline V lookup: CDR1 DFQATT, CDR2 SNEGSKA (reference sequence). CDR3 length: 11 residues.

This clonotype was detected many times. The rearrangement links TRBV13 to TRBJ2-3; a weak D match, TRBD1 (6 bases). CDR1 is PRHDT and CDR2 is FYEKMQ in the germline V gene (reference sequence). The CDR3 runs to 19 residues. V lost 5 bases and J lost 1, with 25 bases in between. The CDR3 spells CASSQPYRQGIIRTDTQYF. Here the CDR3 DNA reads TGTGCCAGCAGCCAACCTTACCGCCAGGGGATTATCCGCACAGATACGCAGTATTTT.

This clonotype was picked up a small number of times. Written as DNA, the CDR3 is TGTGCCAGCAGCACTACCGGGGGAGAGGGTCAGCCCCAGCATTTT. This encodes CASSTTGGEGQPQHF. The chain is built from TRBV2 and TRBJ1-5; weak D call: TRBD1 (5 bases). CDR3 size: 15 residues. CDR1 is SNHLY and CDR2 is FYNNEI in the germline V gene. Trimming shortened V by 6 bases and J by 6 bases, and 18 bases separated the two germline ends.

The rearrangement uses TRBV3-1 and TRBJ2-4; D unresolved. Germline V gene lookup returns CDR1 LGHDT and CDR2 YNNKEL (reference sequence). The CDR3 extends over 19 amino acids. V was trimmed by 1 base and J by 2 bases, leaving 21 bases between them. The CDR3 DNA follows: TGTGCCAGCAGCCAAGCCATTATAAGGGTTGGTTTAACCAAAAACATTCAGTACTTC. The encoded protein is CASSQAIIRVGLTKNIQYF. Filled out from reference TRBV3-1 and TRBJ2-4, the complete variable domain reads DTAVSQTPKYLVTQMGNDKSIKCEQNLGHDTMYWYKQDSKKFLKIMFSYNNKELIINETVPNRFSPKSPDKAHLNLHINSLELGDSAVYFCASSQAIIRVGLTKNIQYFGAGTRLSVL.

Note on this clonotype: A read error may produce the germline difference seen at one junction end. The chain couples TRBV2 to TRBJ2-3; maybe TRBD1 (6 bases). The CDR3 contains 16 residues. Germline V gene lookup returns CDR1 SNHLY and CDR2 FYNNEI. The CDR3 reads CAGSDEGAARGDTQYF. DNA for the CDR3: TGTGCCGGCAGTGATGAGGGTGCCGCAAGGGGGGATACGCAGTATTTT.

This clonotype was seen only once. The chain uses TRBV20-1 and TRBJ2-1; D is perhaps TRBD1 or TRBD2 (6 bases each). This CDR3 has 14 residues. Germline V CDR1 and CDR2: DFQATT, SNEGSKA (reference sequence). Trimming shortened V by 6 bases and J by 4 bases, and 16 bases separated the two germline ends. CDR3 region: CSARMGGRYNEQFF. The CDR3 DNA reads TGCAGTGCCCGAATGGGGGGCCGGTACAATGAGCAGTTCTTC.

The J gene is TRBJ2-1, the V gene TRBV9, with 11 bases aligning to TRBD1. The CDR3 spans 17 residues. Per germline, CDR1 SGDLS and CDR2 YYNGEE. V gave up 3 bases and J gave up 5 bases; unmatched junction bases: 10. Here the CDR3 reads CASSEVEGTGGNNEQFF. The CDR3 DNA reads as TGTGCCAGCAGCGAGGTGGAGGGGACAGGGGGTAACAATGAGCAGTTCTTC.

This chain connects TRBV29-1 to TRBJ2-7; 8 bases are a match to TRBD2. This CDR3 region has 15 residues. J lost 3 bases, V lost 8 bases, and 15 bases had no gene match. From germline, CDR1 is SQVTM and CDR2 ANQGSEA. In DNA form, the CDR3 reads TGCAGCTCCCGGGGGGGGGGCCGATCCCACTACGAGCAGTACTTC. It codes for CSSRGGGRSHYEQYF.

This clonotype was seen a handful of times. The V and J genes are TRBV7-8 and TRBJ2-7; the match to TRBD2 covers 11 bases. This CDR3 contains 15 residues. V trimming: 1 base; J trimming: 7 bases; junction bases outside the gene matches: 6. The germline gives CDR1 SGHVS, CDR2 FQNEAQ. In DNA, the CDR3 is TGTGCCAGCAGCTTAGATAGCGGGGGGGCGGGGGAGCAGTACTTC. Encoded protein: CASSLDSGGAGEQYF.

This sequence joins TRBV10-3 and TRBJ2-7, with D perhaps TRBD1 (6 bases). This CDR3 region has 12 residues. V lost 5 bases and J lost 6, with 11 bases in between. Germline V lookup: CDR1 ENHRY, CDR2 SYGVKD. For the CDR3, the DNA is TGTGCCATCAGTACAGGGTACGGCGAGCAGTACTTC. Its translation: CAISTGYGEQYF.

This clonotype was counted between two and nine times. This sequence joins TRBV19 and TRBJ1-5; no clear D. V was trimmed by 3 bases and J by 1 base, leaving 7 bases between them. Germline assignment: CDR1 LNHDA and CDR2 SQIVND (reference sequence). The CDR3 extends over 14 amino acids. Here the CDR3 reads CASSISQSNQPQHF. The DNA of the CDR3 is TGTGCCAGTAGTATTTCGCAGAGCAATCAGCCCCAGCATTTT.

CDR3 DNA sequence: TGCGCCAGCAGCCCAAAAGTGGGGTTGGGTTCGGGGGAGACCCAGTACTTC. It codes for CASSPKVGLGSGETQYF. The rearrangement links TRBV4-1 to TRBJ2-5, with D perhaps matching TRBD2 (5 bases). V was cut by 4 bases and J by 5 bases, with 23 bases left in between. The CDR3 has 17 residues. Germline CDR1 and CDR2: MGHRA and YSYEKL.

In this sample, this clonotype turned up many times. The CDR3 spells CASSLVPDTDTQYF. The CDR3 coding sequence is TGTGCCAGCAGCTTGGTACCCGACACAGATACGCAGTATTTT. V and J are TRBV5-5 and TRBJ2-3, with D unclear. Deletions cut 0 bases from V and 2 bases from J, with 7 bases between. This CDR3 region has 14 residues. Germline CDR1 is SGHKS and CDR2 is YYEKEE (reference sequence). Full variable domain (missing parts from reference TRBV5-5 and TRBJ2-3): DAGVTQSPTHLIKTRGQQVTLRCSPISGHKSVSWYQQVLGQGPQFIFQYYEKEERGRGNFPDRFSARQFPNYSSELNVNALLLGDSALYLCASSLVPDTDTQYFGPGTRLTVL.

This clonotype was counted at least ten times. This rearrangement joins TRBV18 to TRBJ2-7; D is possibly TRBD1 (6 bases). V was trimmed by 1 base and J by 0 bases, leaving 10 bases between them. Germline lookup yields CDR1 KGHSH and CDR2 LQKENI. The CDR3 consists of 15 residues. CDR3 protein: CASSPRGGASYEQYF. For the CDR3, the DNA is TGTGCCAGCTCACCACGAGGGGGTGCCTCCTACGAGCAGTACTTC.

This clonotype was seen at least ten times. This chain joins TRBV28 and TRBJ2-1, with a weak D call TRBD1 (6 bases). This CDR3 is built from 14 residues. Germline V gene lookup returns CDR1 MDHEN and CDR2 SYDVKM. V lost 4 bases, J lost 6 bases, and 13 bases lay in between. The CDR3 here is CASSSSGAGNEQFF. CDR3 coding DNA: TGTGCCAGCAGTTCTTCAGGGGCCGGCAATGAGCAGTTCTTC.

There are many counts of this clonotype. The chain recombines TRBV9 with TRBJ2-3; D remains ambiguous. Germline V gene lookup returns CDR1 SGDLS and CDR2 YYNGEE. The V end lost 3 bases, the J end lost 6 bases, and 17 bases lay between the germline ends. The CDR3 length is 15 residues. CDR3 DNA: TGTGCCAGCAGCGGAGGCCCCCCCTCGCCCGATACGCAGTATTTT. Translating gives CASSGGPPSPDTQYF.

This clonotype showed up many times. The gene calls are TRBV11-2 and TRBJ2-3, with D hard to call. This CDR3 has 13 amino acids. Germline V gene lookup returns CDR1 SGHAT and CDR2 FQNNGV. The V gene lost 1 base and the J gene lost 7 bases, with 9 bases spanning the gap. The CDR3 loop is CASSLGTTYTQYF. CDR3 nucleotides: TGTGCCAGCAGCTTAGGGACGACCTATACGCAGTATTTT. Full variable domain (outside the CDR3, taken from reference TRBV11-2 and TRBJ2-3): EAGVAQSPRYKIIEKRQSVAFWCNPISGHATLYWYQQILGQGPKLLIQFQNNGVVDDSQLPKDRFSAERLKGVDSTLKIQPAKLEDSAVYLCASSLGTTYTQYFGPGTRLTVL.

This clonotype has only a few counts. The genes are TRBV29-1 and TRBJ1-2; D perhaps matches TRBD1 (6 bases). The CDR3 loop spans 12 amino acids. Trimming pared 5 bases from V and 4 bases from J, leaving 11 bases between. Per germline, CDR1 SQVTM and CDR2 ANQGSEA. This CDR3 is CSVPDRPYGYTF. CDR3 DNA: TGCAGCGTTCCCGACAGGCCCTATGGCTACACCTTC. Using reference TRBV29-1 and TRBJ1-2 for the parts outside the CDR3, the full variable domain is SAVISQKPSRDICQRGTSLTIQCQVDSQVTMMFWYRQQPGQSLTLIATANQGSEATYESGFVIDKFPISRPNLTFSTLTVSNMSPEDSSIYLCSVPDRPYGYTFGSGTRLTVV.